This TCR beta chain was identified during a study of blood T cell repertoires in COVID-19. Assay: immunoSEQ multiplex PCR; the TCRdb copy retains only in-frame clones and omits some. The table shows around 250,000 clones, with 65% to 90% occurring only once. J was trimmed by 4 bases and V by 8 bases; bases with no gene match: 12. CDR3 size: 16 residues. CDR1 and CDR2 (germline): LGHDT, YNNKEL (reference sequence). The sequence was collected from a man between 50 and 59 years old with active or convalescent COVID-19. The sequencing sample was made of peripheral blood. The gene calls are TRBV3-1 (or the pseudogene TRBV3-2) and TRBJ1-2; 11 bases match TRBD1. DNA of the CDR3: TGTGCCAGCTCGTTCTTGGGGGACAGGGGGTTCTATGGCTACACCTTC. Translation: CASSFLGDRGFYGYTF.